The next 10 T cell receptor beta chains were all read from a single sample in a study of CD8 T cells in Susac syndrome. RNA amounts of roughly 0.45 to 1 ug underwent reverse transcription with random hexamers. TCRdb recomputed calls from the immunoSEQ multiplex PCR reads with MiXCR, one row per CDR3 protein. The table records about 140,000 distinct CDR3 sequences, approximately 95% of them present only once. The material sequenced was CD4+ T cells from PBMCs. The receptors stem from a human donor with Susac syndrome.

A few counts support this clonotype. This sequence joins TRBV18 and TRBJ2-7, with D unresolved. Trimming took off 0 bases at V and 3 bases at J, with 6 bases between the two ends. The CDR3 covers 13 residues. Germline values: CDR1 KGHSH, CDR2 LQKENI. The CDR3 bases are TGTGCCAGCTCACCACCGGGGAACTACGAGCAGTACTTC. Its protein is CASSPPGNYEQYF.

The chain couples TRBV9 to TRBJ2-2, with D possibly being TRBD1 or TRBD2 (5 bases each). Looked up from germline, CDR1 is SGDLS and CDR2 is YYNGEE. Between the trimmed V and J ends, which lost 5 bases and 2 bases, there was a span of 16 bases. The CDR3 is made up of 16 amino acids. CDR3 amino acids: CASSARGSENTGELFF. In nucleotides, the CDR3 is TGTGCCAGCAGTGCAAGGGGTAGCGAAAACACCGGGGAGCTGTTTTTT. Supplemented by reference TRBV9 and TRBJ2-2, the full variable domain reads DSGVTQTPKHLITATGQRVTLRCSPRSGDLSVYWYQQSLDQGLQFLIQYYNGEERAKGNILERFSAQQFPDLHSELNLSSLELGDSALYFCASSARGSENTGELFFGEGSRLTVL.

CDR3 in amino acids: CASSPVSGDHSPLHF. The CDR3 region has the DNA TGTGCCAGCAGCCCAGTATCGGGGGATCATTCACCCCTCCACTTT. The genes are TRBV5-6 and TRBJ1-6, with D perhaps TRBD1 (5 bases). Germline CDR1 is SGHDT and CDR2 is YYEEEE. The V end was cut by 4 bases, the J end by 8 bases, with 16 bases between. The CDR3 sequence is 15 residues long.

Written as DNA, the CDR3 is TGTGCCAGCTCACAAGTGGCAGGGTGGACAGATACGCAGTATTTT. This sequence encodes CASSQVAGWTDTQYF. The gene calls are TRBV18 and TRBJ2-3; a possible D gene is TRBD1 (5 bases). Germline values: CDR1 KGHSH, CDR2 LQKENI. Trimming took 4 bases from V and 3 from J, leaving 14 bases between them. This CDR3 has 15 residues.

The J gene is TRBJ2-1, the V gene TRBV30; a possible D gene is TRBD2 (5 bases). The ends were cut back, 0 bases at V and 4 bases at J, with 13 bases in the middle. The CDR3 runs 15 residues. The germline V gene encodes CDR1 GTSNPN and CDR2 SVGIG (reference sequence). The CDR3 nucleotides read TGTGCCTGGAGTGTGGAGGTATACCCTTACAATGAGCAGTTCTTC. Translating gives CAWSVEVYPYNEQFF.

J is TRBJ1-6 and V is TRBV5-1; D call uncertain. This CDR3 region has 15 residues. Germline-derived CDR1 and CDR2 are SGHRS and YFSETQ. V was trimmed by 0 bases and J by 7 bases, leaving 11 bases between them. The CDR3 nucleotides are TGCGCCAGCAGCTTGGAGGGATTGTGGAATTCACCCCTCCACTTT. Translating it yields CASSLEGLWNSPLHF.

The chain links TRBV5-4 to TRBJ2-5; D is unclear. CDR1 and CDR2 (germline): SGHNT, YYREEE (reference sequence). This CDR3 spans 15 amino acids. V was cut by 0 bases and J by 2 bases, with 11 bases left in between. CDR3 DNA sequence: TGTGCCAGCAGCTTGGCCGTGGCAGCTCAAGAGACCCAGTACTTC. This sequence encodes CASSLAVAAQETQYF. The entire variable domain, with the rest obtained from reference TRBV5-4 and TRBJ2-5, is as follows: ETGVTQSPTHLIKTRGQQVTLRCSSQSGHNTVSWYQQALGQGPQFIFQYYREEENGRGNFPPRFSGLQFPNYSSELNVNALELDDSALYLCASSLAVAAQETQYFGPGTRLLVL.

The V and J genes are TRBV5-1 and TRBJ2-6; D is uncertain. Germline V CDR1 and CDR2: SGHRS, YFSETQ. V lost 0 bases and J 5 bases, leaving 15 bases between the germline ends. The CDR3 sequence is 17 residues long. CDR3 amino acids: CASSLDLGSIRANVLTF. CDR3 in DNA: TGCGCCAGCAGCTTGGATCTGGGATCGATTCGGGCCAACGTCCTGACTTTC.

The rearrangement uses TRBV27 and TRBJ2-1, with 8 nucleotides matching TRBD1. CDR3 length: 14 residues. V lost 1 base to trimming and J lost 5 bases; unmatched junction nucleotides: 1. Germline CDR1 is MNHEY and CDR2 is SMNVEV (reference sequence). CDR3: CASSLLDRDNEQFF. For the CDR3, the DNA is TGTGCCAGCAGTTTATTGGACAGGGACAATGAGCAGTTCTTC.

The chain joins TRBV23-1 to TRBJ2-7; 10 positions match TRBD2. TRBV23-1 is filed as an ORF, its function uncertain. Germline trimming cut 2 bases from V and 6 bases from J; bases unmatched to any gene: 7. This CDR3 spans 15 amino acids. The CDR3 bases are TGCGCCAGCAGTCAAGTCCTAGCGGGAGTAGGCGAGCAGTACTTC. Its protein product is CASSQVLAGVGEQYF.